This T cell receptor (beta chain) is drawn from a study of Ad26.COV2.S vaccination and SARS-CoV-2 variants. General study findings and limits: Breadth, reportedly substantial, characterized the spike-specific CD8+ and CD4+ T cell responses after vaccination. Vaccinated individuals (as opposed to placebo recipients) had higher spike-specific TCR breadth.

Regarding treatment: around 19 received Ad26.COV2.S at low or high dose, single or two shots; several received placebo; per-sample allocation not given. All samples were drawn on day 63, counting from the first vaccine or placebo injection. TCRdb's table, derived via immunoSEQ multiplex PCR, lists solely in-frame clones and lacks some. Among roughly 400,000 clones, roughly 87% were seen once, and the ten largest hold around 4.5%. Of note for this clone: Its antigen is not known. The same CDR3 can be traced to other DNA sequences in this sample.

There are 13 residues in the CDR3. Trimming took 3 bases from V and 4 from J; bases not matched to a gene: 0. Germline V gene sequence: CDR1 LGHNA, CDR2 YNFKEQ. Material: peripheral blood, obtained in a trial of Ad26.COV2.S vaccine versus placebo. This sequence originates from a person aged 18-65 years who received the Ad26.COV2.S COVID-19 vaccine or a placebo. The V call is TRBV4-2, the J call TRBJ1-1; TRBD1 matches at 9 bases. The CDR3 region has the DNA TGTGCCAGCAGCCAGGACAGGGGCACTGAAGCTTTCTTT. It encodes CASSQDRGTEAFF.